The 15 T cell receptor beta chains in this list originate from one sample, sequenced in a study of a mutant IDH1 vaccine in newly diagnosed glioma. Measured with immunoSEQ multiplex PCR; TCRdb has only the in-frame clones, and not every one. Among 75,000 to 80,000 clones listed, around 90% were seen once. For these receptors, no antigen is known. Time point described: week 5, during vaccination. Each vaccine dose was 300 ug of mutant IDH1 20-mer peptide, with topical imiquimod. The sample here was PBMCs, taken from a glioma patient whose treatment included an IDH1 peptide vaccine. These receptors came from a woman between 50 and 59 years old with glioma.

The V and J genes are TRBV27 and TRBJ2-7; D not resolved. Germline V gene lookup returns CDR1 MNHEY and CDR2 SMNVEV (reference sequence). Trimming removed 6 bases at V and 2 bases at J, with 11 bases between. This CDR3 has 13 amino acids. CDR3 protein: CASSPVQTYEQYF. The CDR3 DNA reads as TGTGCCAGCAGCCCCGTGCAGACCTACGAGCAGTACTTC.

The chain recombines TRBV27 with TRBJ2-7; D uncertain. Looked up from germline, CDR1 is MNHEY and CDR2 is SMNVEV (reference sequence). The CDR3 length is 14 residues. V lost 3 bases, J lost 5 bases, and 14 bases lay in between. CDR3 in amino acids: CASSFEVPVHEQYF. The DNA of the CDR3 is TGTGCCAGCAGTTTTGAGGTCCCGGTACACGAGCAGTACTTC.

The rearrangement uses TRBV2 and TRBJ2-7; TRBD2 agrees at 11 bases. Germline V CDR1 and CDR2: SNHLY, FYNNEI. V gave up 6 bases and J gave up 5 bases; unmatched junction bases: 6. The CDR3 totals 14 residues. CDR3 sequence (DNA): TGTGCCAGCAGGCAACTAGCGGGAGCGGACGAGCAGTACTTC. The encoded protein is CASRQLAGADEQYF.

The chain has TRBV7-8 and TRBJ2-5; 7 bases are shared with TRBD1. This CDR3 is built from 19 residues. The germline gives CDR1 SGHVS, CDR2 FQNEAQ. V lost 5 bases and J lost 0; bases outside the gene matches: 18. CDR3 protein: CASSMWADRDPRYQETQYF. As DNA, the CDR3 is TGTGCCAGCAGCATGTGGGCTGACAGGGACCCTCGGTACCAAGAGACCCAGTACTTC.

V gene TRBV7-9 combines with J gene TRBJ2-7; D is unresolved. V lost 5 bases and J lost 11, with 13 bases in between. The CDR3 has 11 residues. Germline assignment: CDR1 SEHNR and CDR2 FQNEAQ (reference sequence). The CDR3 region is CASSRETVEYF. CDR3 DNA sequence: TGTGCCAGCAGCCGAGAAACGGTTGAGTACTTC. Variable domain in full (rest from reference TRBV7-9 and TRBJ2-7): DTGVSQNPRHKITKRGQNVTFRCDPISEHNRLYWYRQTLGQGPEFLTYFQNEAQLEKSRLLSDRFSAERPKGSFSTLEIQRTEQGDSAMYLCASSRETVEYFGPGTRLTVT.

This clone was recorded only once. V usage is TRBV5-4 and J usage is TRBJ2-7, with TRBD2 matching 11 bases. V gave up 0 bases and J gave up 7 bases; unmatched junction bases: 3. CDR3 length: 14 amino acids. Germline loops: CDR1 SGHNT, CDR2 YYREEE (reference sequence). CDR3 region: CASSLATSGREQYF. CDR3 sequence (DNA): TGTGCCAGCAGCTTGGCTACTAGCGGGAGAGAGCAGTACTTC.

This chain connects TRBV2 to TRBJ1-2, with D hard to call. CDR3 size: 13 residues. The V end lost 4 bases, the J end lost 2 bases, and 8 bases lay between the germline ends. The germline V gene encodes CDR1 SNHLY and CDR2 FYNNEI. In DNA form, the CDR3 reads TGTGCCAGCAGTGTAGCAGAGAACTATGGCTACACCTTC. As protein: CASSVAENYGYTF.

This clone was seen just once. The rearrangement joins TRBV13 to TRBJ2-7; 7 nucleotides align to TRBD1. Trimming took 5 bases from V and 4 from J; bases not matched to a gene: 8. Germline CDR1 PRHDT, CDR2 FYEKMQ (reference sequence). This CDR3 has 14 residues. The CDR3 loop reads CASSHRDRLYEQYF. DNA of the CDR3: TGTGCCAGCAGCCACCGGGACAGATTATACGAGCAGTACTTC.

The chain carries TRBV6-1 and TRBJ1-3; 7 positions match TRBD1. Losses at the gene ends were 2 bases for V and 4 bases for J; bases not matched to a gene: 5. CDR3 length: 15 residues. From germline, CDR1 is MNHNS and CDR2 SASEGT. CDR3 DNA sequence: TGTGCCAGCAGTGAAAACCTGACAGGGGGAAACACCATATATTTT. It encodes CASSENLTGGNTIYF.

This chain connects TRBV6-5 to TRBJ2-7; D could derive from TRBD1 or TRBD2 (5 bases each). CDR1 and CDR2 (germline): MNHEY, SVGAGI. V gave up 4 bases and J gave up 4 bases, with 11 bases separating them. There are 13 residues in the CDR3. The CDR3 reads CASSSPGAYEQYF. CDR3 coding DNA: TGTGCCAGCAGTTCGCCCGGGGCATACGAGCAGTACTTC.

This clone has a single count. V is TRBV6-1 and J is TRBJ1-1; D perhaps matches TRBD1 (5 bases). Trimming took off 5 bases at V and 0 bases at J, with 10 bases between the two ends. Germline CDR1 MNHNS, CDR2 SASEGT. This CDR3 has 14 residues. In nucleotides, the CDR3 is TGTGCCAGCAGTCATGACAGTGTGAACACTGAAGCTTTCTTT. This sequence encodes CASSHDSVNTEAFF.

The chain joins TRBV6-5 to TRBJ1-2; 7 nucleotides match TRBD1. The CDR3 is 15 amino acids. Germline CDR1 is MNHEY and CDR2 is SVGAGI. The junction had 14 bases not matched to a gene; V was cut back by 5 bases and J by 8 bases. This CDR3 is CASSGANPGQEGYTF. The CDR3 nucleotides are TGTGCCAGCAGTGGCGCTAACCCCGGACAGGAAGGCTACACCTTC.

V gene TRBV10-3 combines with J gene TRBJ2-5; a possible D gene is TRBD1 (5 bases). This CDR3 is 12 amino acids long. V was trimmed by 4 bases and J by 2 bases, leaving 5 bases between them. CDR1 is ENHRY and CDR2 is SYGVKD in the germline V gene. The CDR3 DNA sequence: TGTGCCATCAGTGGACAGCAAGAGACCCAGTACTTC. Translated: CAISGQQETQYF.

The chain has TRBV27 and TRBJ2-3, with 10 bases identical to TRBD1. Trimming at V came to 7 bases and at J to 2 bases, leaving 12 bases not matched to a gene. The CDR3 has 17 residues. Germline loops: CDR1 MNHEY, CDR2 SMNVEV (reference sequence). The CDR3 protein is CASTPPRQGATTDTQYF. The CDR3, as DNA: TGTGCCAGCACCCCCCCACGACAGGGGGCTACCACAGATACGCAGTATTTT.

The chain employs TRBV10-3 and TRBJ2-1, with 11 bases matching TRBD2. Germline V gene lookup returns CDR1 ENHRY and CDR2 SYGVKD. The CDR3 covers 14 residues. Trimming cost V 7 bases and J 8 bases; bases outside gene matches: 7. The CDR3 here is CAITTTSGSDEQFF. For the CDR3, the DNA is TGTGCCATCACAACTACTAGCGGGAGCGATGAGCAGTTCTTC.